The 21 T cell receptor beta chains below were found in one sample sequenced in a study of cytomegalovirus exposure and HLA in healthy donors. PCR used 60 Vbeta primers and 13 Jbeta primers. Generated by immunoSEQ multiplex PCR, the TCRdb table keeps only in-frame clones and is missing some. The table includes 37,000 or so clones, approximately 80% detected once. Sample: PBMCs. All receptors come from a woman aged 40 to 49 in good health and CMV-seronegative.

V usage is TRBV4-1 and J usage is TRBJ2-1; 10 bases line up with TRBD1. The CDR3 sequence is 16 residues long. Unmatched junction bases numbered 6, after V lost 0 bases and J lost 7 bases. Germline V gene sequence: CDR1 MGHRA, CDR2 YSYEKL. CDR3 in amino acids: CASSQDPGTGANEQFF. The CDR3 coding sequence is TGCGCCAGCAGCCAAGATCCCGGGACAGGGGCGAATGAGCAGTTCTTC.

This chain uses TRBV5-1 with TRBJ1-2, with D possibly TRBD1 on 6 matching bases. The CDR3 covers 15 residues. V shed 4 bases and J shed 4 bases, with 17 bases lying between them. The germline V gene has CDR1 SGHRS and CDR2 YFSETQ. Here the CDR3 reads CASSLNRAGSYGYTF. Here the CDR3 DNA reads TGCGCCAGCAGCCTAAACAGGGCCGGTTCCTATGGCTACACCTTC.

The rearrangement uses TRBV7-9 and TRBJ1-3; D might be TRBD1 (5 bases). This CDR3 region has 17 residues. From germline, CDR1 is SEHNR and CDR2 FQNEAQ (reference sequence). V was trimmed by 5 bases and J by 4 bases, leaving 21 bases between them. The CDR3 here is CASSPPLGRAGGNTIYF. As DNA, the CDR3 is TGTGCCAGCAGCCCTCCCCTGGGCAGGGCGGGAGGAAACACCATATATTTT.

This clone was seen a single time. The chain is built from TRBV6-1 and TRBJ1-5; TRBD1 might be the D (5 bases). The CDR3 spans 13 residues. Germline CDR1 is MNHNS and CDR2 is SASEGT. Trimming removed 4 bases from V and 9 bases from J, with 13 bases in between. CDR3 protein: CASSADSLRPQHF. The DNA for the CDR3 is TGTGCCAGCAGTGCAGACAGCCTGAGGCCCCAGCATTTT.

V is TRBV5-6 and J is TRBJ2-1; maybe TRBD1 (6 bases). Germline V gene data show CDR1 as SGHDT and CDR2 as YYEEEE. The CDR3 loop spans 14 amino acids. The V and J ends lost 4 bases and 4 bases respectively, with 12 bases between them. Here the CDR3 DNA reads TGTGCCAGCAGCACTGGGACATTGTACAATGAGCAGTTCTTC. Translation: CASSTGTLYNEQFF.

V usage is TRBV6-1 and J usage is TRBJ2-5; 9 positions match TRBD1. The V gene's germline CDR1 is MNHNS and CDR2 SASEGT. V was pared by 4 bases and J by 4 bases, with 4 bases of the junction left unmatched. The CDR3 length is 14 residues. The CDR3 DNA reads as TGTGCCAGCAGTGTCACAGGGGGCGGAGAGACCCAGTACTTC. Its translation is CASSVTGGGETQYF.

V gene TRBV11-2 combines with J gene TRBJ2-7, with 7 bases aligning to TRBD2. V gave up 5 bases and J gave up 5 bases; unmatched junction bases: 6. Germline V CDR1 and CDR2: SGHAT, FQNNGV. This CDR3 has 13 residues. The CDR3 protein is CASSPLAADEQYV. The CDR3 nucleotides read TGTGCCAGCAGCCCGCTAGCGGCCGACGAGCAGTACGTC.

This clone was recorded a few times. The V and J genes are TRBV6-1 and TRBJ2-2; a possible D gene is TRBD2 (7 bases). CDR1 is MNHNS, CDR2 SASEGT, per germline. V dropped 8 bases and J dropped 1 base, with 14 bases sitting between them. The CDR3 runs to 15 residues. DNA of the CDR3: TGTGCCAGCTGGGGGGGCCTAGTGAACACCGGGGAGCTGTTTTTT. Its translation: CASWGGLVNTGELFF.

V gene TRBV5-6 combines with J gene TRBJ2-7, with 9 nucleotides matching TRBD1. V dropped 2 bases and J dropped 0; count of bases not matched to a gene: 3. Per germline, CDR1 SGHDT and CDR2 YYEEEE. CDR3 length: 15 residues. The CDR3 here is CASSLQGATSYEQYV. CDR3 bases: TGTGCCAGCAGCTTACAGGGGGCGACCTCCTACGAGCAGTACGTC.

CDR3 sequence reads: CASSLLGDLYNEQFF. In nucleotides, the CDR3 is TGTGCCAGCAGTCTTCTCGGGGATTTATACAATGAGCAGTTCTTC. J is TRBJ2-1 and V is TRBV5-5; a possible D gene is TRBD2 (5 bases). Trimming pared 5 bases from V and 4 bases from J, leaving 16 bases between. This CDR3 comprises 15 residues. Germline V gene lookup returns CDR1 SGHKS and CDR2 YYEKEE (reference sequence).

The chain has TRBV19 and TRBJ1-4; D ambiguous. CDR1 is LNHDA, CDR2 SQIVND, per germline (reference sequence). The CDR3 totals 14 residues. V lost 3 bases, J lost 7 bases, and 12 bases lay in between. The CDR3 DNA follows: TGTGCCAGTAGTATCGACTTCGGGAGTGAAAAACTGTTTTTT. Translation: CASSIDFGSEKLFF.

The rearrangement uses TRBV5-1 and TRBJ1-1; TRBD1 matches 9 bases. Germline V CDR1 and CDR2: SGHRS, YFSETQ. J gave up 8 bases and V 0 bases, and 5 bases lay outside the gene matches. The CDR3 covers 14 residues. The CDR3 reads CASSLDRQGGEAFF. The CDR3 DNA reads TGCGCCAGCAGCTTGGACAGACAGGGGGGAGAAGCTTTCTTT.

J is TRBJ1-6 and V is TRBV6-5; a weak D match, TRBD1 (5 bases). The V end lost 4 bases, the J end lost 7 bases, and 14 bases lay between the germline ends. The CDR3 is made up of 15 amino acids. Germline CDR1 reads MNHEY; CDR2 reads SVGAGI. The CDR3 spells CASSLTQVGNSPLHF. The CDR3 DNA is TGTGCCAGCAGTTTAACACAGGTTGGGAATTCACCCCTCCACTTT.

This rearrangement joins TRBV6-1 to TRBJ2-3, with 12 nucleotides matching TRBD2. This CDR3 is built from 19 residues. V dropped 3 bases and J dropped 0; count of bases not matched to a gene: 10. Germline CDR1 reads MNHNS; CDR2 reads SASEGT. The CDR3 DNA reads as TGTGCCAGCAGTGACCTGGTGCCTAGCGGGGGGGCTAGCACAGATACGCAGTATTTT. It is translated as CASSDLVPSGGASTDTQYF.

This chain links TRBV9 with TRBJ2-1; TRBD2 aligns across 8 bases. Germline CDR1 and CDR2: SGDLS and YYNGEE. Trimming at V came to 4 bases and at J to 8 bases, leaving 11 bases not matched to a gene. CDR3 length: 15 residues. Written as DNA, the CDR3 is TGTGCCAGCAGCCTCATCGGGGGGGCGGGTGATGAGCAGTTCTTC. This codes for CASSLIGGAGDEQFF.

V usage is TRBV28 and J usage is TRBJ2-2; tentative D call: TRBD2 (7 bases). Trimming pared 5 bases from V and 5 bases from J, leaving 15 bases between. Germline CDR1 and CDR2: MDHEN and SYDVKM. The CDR3 covers 15 residues. The CDR3 coding sequence is TGTGCCAGCAGTGGGGTGGGGGGGCTGACCGGGGAGCTGTTTTTT. Translation: CASSGVGGLTGELFF.

About this clone itself: The same CDR3 also results from other DNA sequences found in this sample. The chain joins TRBV11-2 to TRBJ2-3; 11 nucleotides match TRBD2. Germline-derived CDR1 and CDR2 are SGHAT and FQNNGV. The CDR3 spans 15 residues. After removal of 3 bases from V and 4 bases from J, the junction contained 3 bases not matched to a gene. The CDR3 protein is CASSFSGGASDTQYF. The CDR3 coding sequence is TGTGCCAGCAGCTTTAGCGGGGGGGCATCAGATACGCAGTATTTT. The full variable domain, completed using reference TRBV11-2 and TRBJ2-3, is EAGVAQSPRYKIIEKRQSVAFWCNPISGHATLYWYQQILGQGPKLLIQFQNNGVVDDSQLPKDRFSAERLKGVDSTLKIQPAKLEDSAVYLCASSFSGGASDTQYFGPGTRLTVL.

This clone came up a few times. The J gene is TRBJ1-1, the V gene TRBV14; TRBD1 might be the D (6 bases). Germline CDR1 reads SGHDN; CDR2 reads FVKESK. V was pared by 4 bases and J by 3 bases, with 12 bases between. The CDR3 has 14 residues. In DNA, the CDR3 is TGTGCCAGCAGCCTCACAGGGAAGTACACTGAAGCTTTCTTT. Protein product: CASSLTGKYTEAFF.

This clone has just a few counts. The V call is TRBV6-1, the J call TRBJ2-1; D perhaps matches TRBD1 (5 bases). This CDR3 has 15 amino acids. CDR1 and CDR2 (germline): MNHNS, SASEGT. The germline V and J ends were trimmed by 1 base and 1 base, with 8 bases remaining between them. The CDR3 sequence: CASSEDQGSYNEQFF. The CDR3 coding sequence is TGTGCCAGCAGTGAAGACCAGGGTTCCTACAATGAGCAGTTCTTC.

This chain links TRBV5-1 with TRBJ2-3; 10 bases agree with TRBD2. Per germline, CDR1 SGHRS and CDR2 YFSETQ. With 4 bases clipped from V and 4 bases from J, the junction kept 9 bases outside the gene matches. CDR3 length: 16 residues. The CDR3 reads CASSPYSGGAADTQYF. The CDR3, as DNA: TGCGCCAGCAGCCCGTACAGCGGGGGGGCCGCAGATACGCAGTATTTT.

The rearrangement links TRBV7-8 to TRBJ2-3; D is unresolved. V lost 7 bases to trimming and J lost 2 bases, with 10 bases between them. This CDR3 region has 13 residues. The germline V gene has CDR1 SGHVS and CDR2 FQNEAQ. CDR3 coding DNA: TGTGCCAGCACCTACGGTGTCACAGATACGCAGTATTTT. As protein: CASTYGVTDTQYF.